These 10 T cell receptor beta chains came from one sample sequenced in a study of beta chain features in type 1 diabetes (dated by TCRdb to 2017 to 2018). The paper's findings and limits, for the study overall: A moderate but significant shortening of TCRB CDR3 length was observed in type 1 diabetes patients in all four CD4+ subsets.

No cognate antigen is known for these TCRs. The library was generated by the immunoSEQ multiplex PCR assay. The High Capacity cDNA Reverse Transcription Kit was used to reverse transcribe all of the isolated RNA, meaning that expressed TCRB transcripts were what got sequenced. TCRdb mirrors the immuneACCESS table, restricted to in-frame sequences. Some clones are absent from its copies; in checked studies, under half trace to an unresolved V gene, and the reason for the others is unknown. This sample holds roughly 24,000 clones; around 68% were observed only once. 4.2% of the sample is taken by the ten largest. The sample consisted of Tregs from blood. The cell subset or site label for this specimen denotes: regulatory CD4+ T cells. The receptors shown here come from a young man with type 1 diabetes.

This clone turned up a few times. The chain combines TRBV29-1 with TRBJ2-5; D gene unclear. Trimming removed 6 bases at V and 5 bases at J, with 16 bases between. Germline lookup yields CDR1 SQVTM and CDR2 ANQGSEA. This CDR3 spans 13 amino acids. CDR3 loop: CSVEATVPETQYF. Written as DNA, the CDR3 is TGCAGCGTCGAGGCTACGGTCCCCGAGACCCAGTACTTC.

The rearrangement uses TRBV6-6 and TRBJ1-3, with D possibly being TRBD1 (5 bases). CDR3 length: 14 residues. The germline V and J ends were trimmed by 6 bases and 0 bases, with 9 bases remaining between them. Germline V gene data show CDR1 as MNHNY and CDR2 as SVGAGI (reference sequence). CDR3 in amino acids: CASSSDISGNTIYF. CDR3 nucleotide sequence: TGTGCCAGCAGCTCGGACATCTCTGGAAACACCATATATTTT.

The chain joins TRBV27 to TRBJ2-7; 12 nucleotides line up with TRBD2. Germline CDR1 and CDR2: MNHEY and SMNVEV (reference sequence). J gave up 2 bases and V 5 bases, and 4 bases lay outside the gene matches. The CDR3 is made up of 15 amino acids. CDR3 region: CASSRTSGVTYEQYF. In DNA, the CDR3 is TGTGCCAGCAGTCGGACTAGCGGGGTAACCTACGAGCAGTACTTC.

This clone was found a few times. The CDR3 sequence is CASVKGVELFF. The CDR3 DNA reads as TGTGCCAGCGTGAAAGGGGTGGAACTGTTTTTT. V and J are TRBV2 and TRBJ1-4; weak D call: TRBD1 (5 bases). This CDR3 region has 11 residues. V dropped 8 bases and J dropped 12 bases, with 13 bases sitting between them. Germline V gene sequence: CDR1 SNHLY, CDR2 FYNNEI.

This clone has more than one count but fewer than ten. This chain joins TRBV5-1 and TRBJ1-2; no clear D gene. V shed 0 bases and J shed 5 bases, with 14 bases lying between them. From germline, CDR1 is SGHRS and CDR2 YFSETQ. The CDR3 sequence is 15 residues long. CDR3 in DNA: TGCGCCAGCAGCTTGGGCGGTGTGCGACCTTATGGCTACACCTTC. The encoded protein is CASSLGGVRPYGYTF.

This clone came up a few times. The rearrangement joins TRBV7-2 to TRBJ2-2, with 9 bases fitting TRBD2. Germline values: CDR1 SGHTA, CDR2 FQGNSA. Trimming took 2 bases from V and 3 from J; bases not matched to a gene: 10. CDR3 size: 18 residues. DNA for the CDR3: TGTGCCAGCAGCTTATACGTGGCGGGGGGGCCCGACACCGGGGAGCTGTTTTTT. Translating gives CASSLYVAGGPDTGELFF.

The chain combines TRBV10-1 with TRBJ2-1; 9 bases line up with TRBD2. Germline loops: CDR1 WNHNN, CDR2 SYGVQD (reference sequence). The CDR3 has 15 residues. V was pared by 5 bases and J by 7 bases, with 9 bases of the junction left unmatched. The CDR3 sequence is CASSNSGRGVNEQFF. In DNA form, the CDR3 reads TGCGCCAGCAGTAATAGCGGGAGAGGGGTAAATGAGCAGTTCTTC.

This chain uses TRBV29-1 with TRBJ1-1; perhaps TRBD1 as D (6 bases). Germline CDR1 and CDR2: SQVTM and ANQGSEA. The CDR3 consists of 13 residues. The V end lost 7 bases, the J end lost 2 bases, and 14 bases lay between the germline ends. The CDR3 DNA reads as TGCAGCGCCCATTGGGGGGGCAACACTGAAGCTTTCTTT. Its translation: CSAHWGGNTEAFF.

The chain has TRBV7-9 and TRBJ2-7; unclear D gene. The CDR3 totals 12 residues. Germline V lookup: CDR1 SEHNR, CDR2 FQNEAQ (reference sequence). V dropped 8 bases and J dropped 3 bases, with 11 bases sitting between them. This CDR3 is CASGAADYEQYF. CDR3 in DNA: TGTGCCAGCGGTGCGGCAGACTACGAGCAGTACTTC.

The gene calls are TRBV4-1 and TRBJ2-7; D not certain. Deletions cut 0 bases from V and 1 base from J, with 4 bases between. The CDR3 has 13 amino acids. Germline V gene data show CDR1 as MGHRA and CDR2 as YSYEKL. CDR3 nucleotide sequence: TGCGCCAGCAGCCAAGATCGTTCCTACGAGCAGTACTTC. This translates into CASSQDRSYEQYF.